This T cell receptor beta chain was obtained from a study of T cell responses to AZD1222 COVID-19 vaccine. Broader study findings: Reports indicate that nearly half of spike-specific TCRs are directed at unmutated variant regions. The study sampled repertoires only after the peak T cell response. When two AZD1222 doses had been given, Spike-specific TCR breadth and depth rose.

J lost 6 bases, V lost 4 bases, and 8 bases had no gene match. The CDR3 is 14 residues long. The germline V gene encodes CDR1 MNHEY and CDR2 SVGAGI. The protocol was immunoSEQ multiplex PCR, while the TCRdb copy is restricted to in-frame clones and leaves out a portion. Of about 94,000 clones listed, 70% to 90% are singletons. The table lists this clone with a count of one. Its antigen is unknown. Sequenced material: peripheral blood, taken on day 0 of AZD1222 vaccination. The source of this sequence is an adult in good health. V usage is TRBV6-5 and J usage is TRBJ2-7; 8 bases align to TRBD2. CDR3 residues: CASSFDGTRSEQYF. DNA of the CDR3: TGTGCCAGCAGTTTCGACGGGACTAGGAGCGAGCAGTACTTC.